This TCR beta chain emerged from a study of cytomegalovirus exposure and HLA in healthy donors. A remark on this clone: Its antigen is undetermined.

Study-level results: Fewer N-insertions than the roughly 630-donor mean were reportedly shown by an Asian-associated ancestry cluster in a later analysis. For TCR beta chains, V- and J-gene trimming was later linked to a missense DCLRE1C variant. Follow-up analysis seemed to connect common viral pathogens with several of the most significant clusters identified. TCR beta chains associated with HLA were, in a later analysis, more clonally expanded than equally common others.

The CDR3 sequence is 14 residues long. Trimming at V came to 3 bases and at J to 9 bases, leaving 1 base not matched to a gene. Germline CDR1 SGHTA, CDR2 FQGNSA. A multiplex PCR was run with 60 Vbeta primers and 13 Jbeta primers. The repertoire was sequenced with immunoSEQ multiplex PCR; TCRdb's copy has only in-frame clones and lacks some. The table lists around 180,000 clones, about four fifths of them singletons, with nearly 2.5% in the top ten. This sequence was found in a male donor in good health and CMV-seronegative. The chain combines TRBV7-2 with TRBJ2-1, with 14 bases aligning to TRBD2. Sequenced: PBMCs. DNA for the CDR3: TGTGCCAGCAGCTTGGGACTAGCGGGAGTTGAGCAGTTCTTC. Its protein is CASSLGLAGVEQFF.